This TCR beta chain was found in a study of preoperative IRX-2 immunotherapy in early breast cancer. Treatment noted: preoperative locoregional IRX-2 cytokine immunotherapy. Patients received preoperative, locoregional IRX-2 cytokine immunotherapy in a phase Ib study. Clones were sequenced by immunoSEQ multiplex PCR, and TCRdb holds only the in-frame ones, with some missing. The table lists about 89,000 clones, about nine tenths of them singletons, with under 2.5% in the top ten. V lost 3 bases and J lost 6, with 18 bases in between. CDR3 length: 15 amino acids. Germline V CDR1 and CDR2: SGHNT, YENEEA.

The chain has TRBV11-3 and TRBJ2-7; weak D call: TRBD2 (6 bases). Sequencing was performed on tumor tissue, taken after IRX-2 immunotherapy. This sequence originates from a human donor with breast cancer. The CDR3 nucleotides are TGTGCCAGCAGCTTGGGGGGACGGTCCCCCGCCGAGCAGTACTTC. It codes for CASSLGGRSPAEQYF.